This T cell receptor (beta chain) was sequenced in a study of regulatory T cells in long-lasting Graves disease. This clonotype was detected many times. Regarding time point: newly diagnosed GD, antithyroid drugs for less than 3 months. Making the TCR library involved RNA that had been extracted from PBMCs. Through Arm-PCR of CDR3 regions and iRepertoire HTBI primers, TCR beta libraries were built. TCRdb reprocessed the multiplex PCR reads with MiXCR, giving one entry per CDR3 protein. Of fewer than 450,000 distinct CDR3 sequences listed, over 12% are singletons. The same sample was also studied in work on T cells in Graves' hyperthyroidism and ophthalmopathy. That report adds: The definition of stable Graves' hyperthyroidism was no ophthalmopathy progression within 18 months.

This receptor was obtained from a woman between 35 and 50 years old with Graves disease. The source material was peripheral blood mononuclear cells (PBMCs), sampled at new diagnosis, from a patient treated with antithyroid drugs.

The CDR3 loop reads CASSYLGANQPQHF. For the CDR3, the DNA is TGTGCCAGCAGTTACTTGGGGGCGAATCAGCCCCAGCATTTT. The chain uses TRBV6-5 and TRBJ1-5; D possibly corresponds to TRBD1 (6 bases). From germline, CDR1 is MNHEY and CDR2 SVGAGI. The V end lost 1 base, the J end lost 4 bases, and 8 bases lay between the germline ends. CDR3 length: 14 residues.